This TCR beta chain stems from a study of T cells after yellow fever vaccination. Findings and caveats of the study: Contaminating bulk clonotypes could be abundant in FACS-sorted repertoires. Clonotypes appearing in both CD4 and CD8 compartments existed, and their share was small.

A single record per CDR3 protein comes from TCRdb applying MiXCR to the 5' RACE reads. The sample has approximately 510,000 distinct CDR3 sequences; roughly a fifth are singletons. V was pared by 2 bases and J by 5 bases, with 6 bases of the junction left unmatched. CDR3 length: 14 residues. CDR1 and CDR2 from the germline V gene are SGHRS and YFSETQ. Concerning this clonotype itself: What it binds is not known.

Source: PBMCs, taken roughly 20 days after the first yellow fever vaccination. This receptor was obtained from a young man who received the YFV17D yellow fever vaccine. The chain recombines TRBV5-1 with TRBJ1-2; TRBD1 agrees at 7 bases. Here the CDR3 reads CASSLSRGGYGYTF. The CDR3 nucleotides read TGCGCCAGCAGCTTAAGCAGGGGGGGTTATGGCTACACCTTC.